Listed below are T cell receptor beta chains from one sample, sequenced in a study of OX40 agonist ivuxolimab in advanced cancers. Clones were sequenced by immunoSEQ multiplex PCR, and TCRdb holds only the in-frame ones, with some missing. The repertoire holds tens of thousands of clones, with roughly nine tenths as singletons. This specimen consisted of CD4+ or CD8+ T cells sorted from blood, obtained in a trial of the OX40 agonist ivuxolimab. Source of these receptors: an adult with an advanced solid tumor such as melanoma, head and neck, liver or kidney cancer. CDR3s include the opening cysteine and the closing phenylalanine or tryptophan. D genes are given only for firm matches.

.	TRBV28	CASSLIRENIQYF
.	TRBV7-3	CASSLTGGSPLHF
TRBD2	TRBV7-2	CASSLLSGAAYEQYF
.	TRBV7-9	CASSPRVSAGTEAFF
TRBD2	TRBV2	CASSERREGFGEQFF
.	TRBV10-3	CAISALANTGELFF
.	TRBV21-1	CASTPSSRVKQYF
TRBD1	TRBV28	CASRSGTGNYGYTF
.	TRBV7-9	CASSDGPKLFF
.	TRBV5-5	CASSSTEIYEQYF
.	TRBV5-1	CASSLVAENTGELFF